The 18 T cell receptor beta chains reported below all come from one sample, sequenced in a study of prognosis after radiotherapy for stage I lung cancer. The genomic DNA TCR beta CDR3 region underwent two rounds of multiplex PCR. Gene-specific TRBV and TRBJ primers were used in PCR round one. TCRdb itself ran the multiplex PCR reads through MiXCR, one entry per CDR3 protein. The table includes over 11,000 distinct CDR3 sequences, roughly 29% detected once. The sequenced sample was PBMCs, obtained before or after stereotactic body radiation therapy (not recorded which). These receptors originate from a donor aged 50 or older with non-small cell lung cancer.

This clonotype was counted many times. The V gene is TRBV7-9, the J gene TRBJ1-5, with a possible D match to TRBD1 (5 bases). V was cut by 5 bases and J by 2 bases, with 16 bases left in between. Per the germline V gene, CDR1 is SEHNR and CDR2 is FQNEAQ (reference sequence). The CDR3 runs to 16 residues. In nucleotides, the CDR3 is TGTGCCAGCAGCCCTACTCAGGGACGGGGCAATCAGCCCCAGCATTTT. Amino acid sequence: CASSPTQGRGNQPQHF.

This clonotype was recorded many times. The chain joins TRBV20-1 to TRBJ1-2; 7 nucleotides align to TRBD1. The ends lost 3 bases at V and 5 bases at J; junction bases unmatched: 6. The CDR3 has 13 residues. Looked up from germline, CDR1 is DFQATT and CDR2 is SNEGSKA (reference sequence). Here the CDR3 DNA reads TGCAGTGCTAGCACAGGGGTAGGGTATGGCTACACCTTC. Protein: CSASTGVGYGYTF.

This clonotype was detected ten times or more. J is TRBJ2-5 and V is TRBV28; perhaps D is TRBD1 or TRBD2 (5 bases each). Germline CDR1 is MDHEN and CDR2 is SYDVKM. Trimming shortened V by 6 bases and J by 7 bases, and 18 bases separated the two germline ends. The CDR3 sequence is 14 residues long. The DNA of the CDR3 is TGTGCCAGCAGGCCCGGTCTAGGGACCCGGACCCAGTACTTC. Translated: CASRPGLGTRTQYF.

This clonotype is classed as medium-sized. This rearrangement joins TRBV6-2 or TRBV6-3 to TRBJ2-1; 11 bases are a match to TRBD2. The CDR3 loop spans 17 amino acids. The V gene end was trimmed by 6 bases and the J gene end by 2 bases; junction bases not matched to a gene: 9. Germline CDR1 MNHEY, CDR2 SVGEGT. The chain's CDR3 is CASRPPSGGSAYNEQFF. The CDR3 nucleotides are TGTGCCAGCAGACCACCTAGCGGGGGGAGCGCCTACAATGAGCAGTTCTTC.

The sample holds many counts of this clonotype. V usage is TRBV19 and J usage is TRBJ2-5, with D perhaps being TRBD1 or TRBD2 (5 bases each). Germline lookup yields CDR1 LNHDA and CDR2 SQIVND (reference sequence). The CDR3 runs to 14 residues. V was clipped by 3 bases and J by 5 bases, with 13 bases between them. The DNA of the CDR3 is TGTGCCAGTAGTATCCGGCCAGGGAGTGAGACCCAGTACTTC. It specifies CASSIRPGSETQYF.

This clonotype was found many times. The CDR3 spells CASEPDLNEKLFF. CDR3 coding DNA: TGTGCCAGCGAGCCGGATCTGAATGAAAAACTGTTTTTT. The chain employs TRBV2 and TRBJ1-4; no firm D call. Deletions cut 8 bases from V and 5 bases from J, with 12 bases between. The CDR3 is 13 residues long. Looked up from germline, CDR1 is SNHLY and CDR2 is FYNNEI.

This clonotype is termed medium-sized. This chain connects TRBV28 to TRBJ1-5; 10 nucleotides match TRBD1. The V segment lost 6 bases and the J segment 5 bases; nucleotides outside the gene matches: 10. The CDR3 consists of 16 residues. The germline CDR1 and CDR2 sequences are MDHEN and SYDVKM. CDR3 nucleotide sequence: TGTGCCAGCAGCGCGAGCGGACAGGGGGGATATCAGCCCCAGCATTTT. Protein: CASSASGQGGYQPQHF.

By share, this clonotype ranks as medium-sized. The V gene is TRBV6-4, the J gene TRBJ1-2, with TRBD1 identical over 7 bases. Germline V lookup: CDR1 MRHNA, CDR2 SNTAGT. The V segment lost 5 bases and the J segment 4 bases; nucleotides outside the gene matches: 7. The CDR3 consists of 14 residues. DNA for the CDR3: TGTGCCAGCAGTACCCGGGACAGCCTCTATGGCTACACCTTC. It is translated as CASSTRDSLYGYTF.

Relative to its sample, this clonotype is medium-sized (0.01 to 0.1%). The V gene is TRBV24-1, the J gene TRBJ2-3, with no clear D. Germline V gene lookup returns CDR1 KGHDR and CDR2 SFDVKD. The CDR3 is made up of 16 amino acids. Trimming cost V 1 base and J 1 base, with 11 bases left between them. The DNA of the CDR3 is TGTGCCACCAGTGATTTTAGAGCGTACGGCACAGATACGCAGTATTTT. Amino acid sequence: CATSDFRAYGTDTQYF.

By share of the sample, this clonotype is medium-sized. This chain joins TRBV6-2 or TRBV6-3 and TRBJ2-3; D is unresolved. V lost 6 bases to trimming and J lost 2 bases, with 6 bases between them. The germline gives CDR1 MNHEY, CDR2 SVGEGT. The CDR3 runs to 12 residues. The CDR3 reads CASSLNTDTQYF. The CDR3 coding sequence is TGTGCCAGCAGCCTAAACACAGATACGCAGTATTTT.

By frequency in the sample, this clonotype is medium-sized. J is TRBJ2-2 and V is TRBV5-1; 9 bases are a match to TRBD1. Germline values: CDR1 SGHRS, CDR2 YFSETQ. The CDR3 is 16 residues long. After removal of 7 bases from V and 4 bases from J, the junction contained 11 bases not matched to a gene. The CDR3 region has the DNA TGCGCCAGCCGGAGCCCGGGACAGGGAATCACCGGGGAGCTGTTTTTT. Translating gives CASRSPGQGITGELFF.

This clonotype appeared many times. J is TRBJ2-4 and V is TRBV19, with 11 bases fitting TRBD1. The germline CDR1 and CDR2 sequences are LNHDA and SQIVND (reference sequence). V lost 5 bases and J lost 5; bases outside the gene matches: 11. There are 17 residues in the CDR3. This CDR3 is CASSLAVGQGAQNIQYF. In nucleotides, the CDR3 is TGTGCCAGTAGTCTCGCCGTTGGACAGGGGGCTCAAAACATTCAGTACTTC. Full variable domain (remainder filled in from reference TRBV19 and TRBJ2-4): DGGITQSPKYLFRKEGQNVTLSCEQNLNHDAMYWYRQDPGQGLRLIYYSQIVNDFQKGDIAEGYSVSREKKESFPLTVTSAQKNPTAFYLCASSLAVGQGAQNIQYFGAGTRLSVL.

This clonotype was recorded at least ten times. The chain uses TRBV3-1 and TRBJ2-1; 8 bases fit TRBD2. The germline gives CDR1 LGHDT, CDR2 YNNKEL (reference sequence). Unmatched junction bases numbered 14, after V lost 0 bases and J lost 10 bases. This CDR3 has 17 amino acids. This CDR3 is CASSQERVSGAYGEQFF. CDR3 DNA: TGTGCCAGCAGCCAAGAGAGAGTTAGCGGGGCCTACGGGGAGCAGTTCTTC.

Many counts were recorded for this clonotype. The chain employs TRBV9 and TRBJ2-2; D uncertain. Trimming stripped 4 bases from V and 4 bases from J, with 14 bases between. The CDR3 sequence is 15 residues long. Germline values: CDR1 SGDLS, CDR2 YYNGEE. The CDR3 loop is CASSRGTVSTGELFF. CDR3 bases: TGTGCCAGCAGCCGAGGAACAGTCAGCACCGGGGAGCTGTTTTTT.

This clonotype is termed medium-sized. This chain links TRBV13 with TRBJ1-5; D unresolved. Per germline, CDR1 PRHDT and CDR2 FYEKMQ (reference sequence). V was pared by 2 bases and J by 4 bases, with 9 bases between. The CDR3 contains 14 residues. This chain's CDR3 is CASSLRSKNQPQHF. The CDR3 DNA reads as TGTGCCAGCAGCTTAAGGAGTAAGAATCAGCCCCAGCATTTT.

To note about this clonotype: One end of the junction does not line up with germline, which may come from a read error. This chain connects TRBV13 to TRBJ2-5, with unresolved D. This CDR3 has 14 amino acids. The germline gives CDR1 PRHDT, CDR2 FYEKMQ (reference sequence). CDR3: CASSLDVIQESQYF. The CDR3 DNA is TGTGCCAGCAGCTTAGATGTGATCCAAGAGTCCCAGTACTTC.

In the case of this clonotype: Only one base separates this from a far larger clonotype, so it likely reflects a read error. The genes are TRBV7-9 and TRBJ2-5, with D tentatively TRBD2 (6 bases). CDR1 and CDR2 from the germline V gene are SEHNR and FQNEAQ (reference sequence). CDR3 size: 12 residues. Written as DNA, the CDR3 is TGTGCCAGCAGCTTAGGGGGGGAGAACCAGTACTTC. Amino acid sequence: CASSLGGENQYF.

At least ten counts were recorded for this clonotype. CDR3 DNA: TGTGCCAGCAGTTTGGCGGGAGCCCAACATGAGACCCAGTACTTC. Protein product: CASSLAGAQHETQYF. The chain couples TRBV6-2 or TRBV6-3 to TRBJ2-5, with 7 nucleotides matching TRBD2. This CDR3 contains 15 residues. The V gene's germline CDR1 is MNHEY and CDR2 SVGEGT. With 4 bases clipped from V and 5 bases from J, the junction kept 10 bases outside the gene matches.